Sequencing of this TCR beta chain was carried out in a study of cytomegalovirus exposure and HLA in healthy donors. Vbeta (60) and Jbeta (13) primers were used in the PCR. Sequencing was performed with immunoSEQ multiplex PCR; in TCRdb, only in-frame clones are kept and a portion is missing. The data hold around 140,000 clones, with roughly 80% observed a single time. The table lists this clone with a count of one. CDR3 size: 16 residues. Germline assignment: CDR1 SGHVS and CDR2 FNYEAQ. V trimming: 4 bases; J trimming: 1 base; junction bases outside the gene matches: 4. The source is a man aged 35-49 years in good health and CMV-seronegative. The V call is TRBV7-6, the J call TRBJ2-7; 13 bases fit TRBD2. Sequencing was done on a sample of PBMCs. CDR3 nucleotide sequence: TGTGCCAGCAGCTCAGGACTAGCGGGGGAGTCCTACGAGCAGTACTTC. This encodes CASSSGLAGESYEQYF.